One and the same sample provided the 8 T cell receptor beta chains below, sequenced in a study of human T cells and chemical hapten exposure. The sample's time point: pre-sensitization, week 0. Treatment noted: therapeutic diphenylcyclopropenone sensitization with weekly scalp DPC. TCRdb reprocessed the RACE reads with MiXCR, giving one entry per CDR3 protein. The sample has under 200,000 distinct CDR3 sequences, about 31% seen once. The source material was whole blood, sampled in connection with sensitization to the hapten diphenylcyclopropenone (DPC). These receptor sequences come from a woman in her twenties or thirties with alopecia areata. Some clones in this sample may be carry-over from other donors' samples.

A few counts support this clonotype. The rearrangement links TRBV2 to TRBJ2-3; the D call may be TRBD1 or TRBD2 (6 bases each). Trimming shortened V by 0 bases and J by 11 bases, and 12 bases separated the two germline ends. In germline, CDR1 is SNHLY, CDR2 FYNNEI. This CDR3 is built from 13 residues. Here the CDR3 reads CASSEAQGTEQYF. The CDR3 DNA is TGTGCCAGCAGTGAAGCTCAGGGGACTGAGCAGTATTTT.

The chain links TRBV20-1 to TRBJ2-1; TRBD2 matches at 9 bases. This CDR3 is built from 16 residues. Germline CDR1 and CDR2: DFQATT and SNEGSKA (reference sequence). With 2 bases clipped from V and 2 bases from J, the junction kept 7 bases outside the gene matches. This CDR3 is CSARTGLAFTYNEQFF. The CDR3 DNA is TGCAGTGCTAGAACCGGACTAGCGTTTACCTACAATGAGCAGTTCTTC.

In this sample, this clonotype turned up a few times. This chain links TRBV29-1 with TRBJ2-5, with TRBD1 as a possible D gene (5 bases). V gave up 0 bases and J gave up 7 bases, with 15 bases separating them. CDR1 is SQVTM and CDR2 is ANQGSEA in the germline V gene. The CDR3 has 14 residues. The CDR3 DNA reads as TGCAGCGTTGAAGATAGGCTCAGGGCGGTGACCCAGTACTTC. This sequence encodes CSVEDRLRAVTQYF.

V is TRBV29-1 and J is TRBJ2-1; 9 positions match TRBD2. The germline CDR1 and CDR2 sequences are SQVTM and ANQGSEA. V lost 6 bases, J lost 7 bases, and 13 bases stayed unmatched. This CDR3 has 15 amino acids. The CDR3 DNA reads TGCAGCGTGGGGGTAGTTGCGGGAGGGCCTAATGAGCAGTTCTTC. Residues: CSVGVVAGGPNEQFF.

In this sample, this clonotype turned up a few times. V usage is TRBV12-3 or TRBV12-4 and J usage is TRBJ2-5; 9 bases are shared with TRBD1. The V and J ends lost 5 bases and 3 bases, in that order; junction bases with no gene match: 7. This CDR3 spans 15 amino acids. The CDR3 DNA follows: TGTGCCAGCAGTAAAGGGGGGACAGGGAAAGAGACCCAGTACTTC. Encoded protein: CASSKGGTGKETQYF.

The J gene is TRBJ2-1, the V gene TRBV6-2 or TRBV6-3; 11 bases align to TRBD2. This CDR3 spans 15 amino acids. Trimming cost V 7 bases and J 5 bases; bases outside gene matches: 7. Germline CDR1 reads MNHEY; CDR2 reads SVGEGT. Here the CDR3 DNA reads TGTGCCAGCACTCCCGGGACTAGCGGAAACAATGAGCAGTTCTTC. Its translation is CASTPGTSGNNEQFF.

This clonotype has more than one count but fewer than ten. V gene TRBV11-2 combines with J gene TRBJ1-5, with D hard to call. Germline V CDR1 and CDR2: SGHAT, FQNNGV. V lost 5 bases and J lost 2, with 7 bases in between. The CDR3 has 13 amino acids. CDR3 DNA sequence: TGTGCCAGCAGCGGGATTGGCAATCAGCCCCAGCATTTT. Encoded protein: CASSGIGNQPQHF. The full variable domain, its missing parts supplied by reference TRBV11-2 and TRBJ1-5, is EAGVAQSPRYKIIEKRQSVAFWCNPISGHATLYWYQQILGQGPKLLIQFQNNGVVDDSQLPKDRFSAERLKGVDSTLKIQPAKLEDSAVYLCASSGIGNQPQHFGDGTRLSIL.

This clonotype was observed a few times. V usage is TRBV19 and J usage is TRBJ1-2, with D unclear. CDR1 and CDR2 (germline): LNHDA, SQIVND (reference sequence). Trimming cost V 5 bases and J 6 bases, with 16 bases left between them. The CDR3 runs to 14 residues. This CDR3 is CASSGRMTLDGYTF. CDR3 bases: TGTGCCAGTAGTGGACGTATGACCCTTGATGGCTACACCTTC.